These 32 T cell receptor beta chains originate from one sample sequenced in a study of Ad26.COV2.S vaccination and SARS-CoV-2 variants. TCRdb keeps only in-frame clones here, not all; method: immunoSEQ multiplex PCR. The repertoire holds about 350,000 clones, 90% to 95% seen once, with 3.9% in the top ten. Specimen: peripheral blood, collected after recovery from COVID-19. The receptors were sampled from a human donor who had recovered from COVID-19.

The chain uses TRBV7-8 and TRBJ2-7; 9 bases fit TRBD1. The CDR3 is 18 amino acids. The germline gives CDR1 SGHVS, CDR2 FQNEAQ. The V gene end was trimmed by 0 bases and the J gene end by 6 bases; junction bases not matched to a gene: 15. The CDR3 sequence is CASSLAIVRTGDRGEQYF. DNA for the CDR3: TGTGCCAGCAGCTTAGCAATAGTTCGGACAGGGGACCGGGGCGAGCAGTACTTC.

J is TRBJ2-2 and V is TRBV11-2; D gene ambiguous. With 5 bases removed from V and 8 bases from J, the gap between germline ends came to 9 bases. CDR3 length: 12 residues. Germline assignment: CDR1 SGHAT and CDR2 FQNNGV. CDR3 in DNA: TGTGCCAGCAGCCTTTTCCGGGGGGAGCTGTTTTTT. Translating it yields CASSLFRGELFF.

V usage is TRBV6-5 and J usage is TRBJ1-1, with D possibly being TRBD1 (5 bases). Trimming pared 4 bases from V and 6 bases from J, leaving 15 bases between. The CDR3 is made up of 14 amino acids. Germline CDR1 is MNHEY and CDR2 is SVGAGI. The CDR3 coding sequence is TGTGCCAGCAGTTTCAGTCCGGGGGGGGCTGAAGCTTTCTTT. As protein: CASSFSPGGAEAFF.

Written as DNA, the CDR3 is TGTGCCAGCAGCCAAGTAGGGGTGACCGGGGAGCTGTTTTTT. Its translation: CASSQVGVTGELFF. The V call is TRBV3-1 (or the pseudogene TRBV3-2), the J call TRBJ2-2; TRBD1 might be the D (5 bases). The germline V gene has CDR1 LGHDT and CDR2 YNNKEL (reference sequence). The V gene lost 1 base and the J gene lost 5 bases, with 8 bases spanning the gap. This CDR3 is 14 amino acids long.

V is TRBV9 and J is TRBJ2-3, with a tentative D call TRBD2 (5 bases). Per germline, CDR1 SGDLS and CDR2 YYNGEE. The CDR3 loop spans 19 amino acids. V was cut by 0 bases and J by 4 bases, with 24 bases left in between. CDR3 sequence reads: CASSVALTASSLRADTQYF. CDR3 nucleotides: TGTGCCAGCAGCGTAGCTCTGACGGCTAGCTCTTTGAGAGCAGATACGCAGTATTTT.

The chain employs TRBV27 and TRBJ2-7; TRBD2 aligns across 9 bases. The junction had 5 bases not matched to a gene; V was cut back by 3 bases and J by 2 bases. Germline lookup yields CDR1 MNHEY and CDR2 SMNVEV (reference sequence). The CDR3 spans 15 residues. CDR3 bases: TGTGCCAGCAGTTTGAAGCGGGGGGATCCCTACGAGCAGTACTTC. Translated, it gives CASSLKRGDPYEQYF.

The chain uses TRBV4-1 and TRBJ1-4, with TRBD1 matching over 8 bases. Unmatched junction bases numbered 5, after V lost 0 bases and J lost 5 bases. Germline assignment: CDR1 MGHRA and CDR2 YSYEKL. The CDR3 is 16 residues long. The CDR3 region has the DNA TGCGCCAGCAGCCAAGATTTCCGGGACAGGAATGAAAAACTGTTTTTT. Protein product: CASSQDFRDRNEKLFF.

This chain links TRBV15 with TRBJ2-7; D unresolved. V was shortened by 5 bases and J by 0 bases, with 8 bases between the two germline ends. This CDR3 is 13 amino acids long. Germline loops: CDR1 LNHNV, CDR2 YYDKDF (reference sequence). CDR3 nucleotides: TGTGCCACCAGCGGCAGGCACTCCTACGAGCAGTACTTC. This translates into CATSGRHSYEQYF.

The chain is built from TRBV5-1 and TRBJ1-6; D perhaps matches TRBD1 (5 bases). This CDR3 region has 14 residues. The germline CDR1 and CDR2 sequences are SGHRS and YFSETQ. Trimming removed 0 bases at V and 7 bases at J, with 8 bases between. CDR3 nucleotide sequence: TGCGCCAGCAGCTTGGACAGGACCAATTCACCCCTCCACTTT. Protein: CASSLDRTNSPLHF.

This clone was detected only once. CDR3 coding DNA: TGTGCCAGCAGCGGGCGATGGTCCTACGAGCAGTACTTC. Amino acids: CASSGRWSYEQYF. V is TRBV7-2 and J is TRBJ2-7; D not certain. Germline-derived CDR1 and CDR2 are SGHTA and FQGNSA. The CDR3 loop spans 13 amino acids. Trimming pared 5 bases from V and 1 base from J, leaving 9 bases between.

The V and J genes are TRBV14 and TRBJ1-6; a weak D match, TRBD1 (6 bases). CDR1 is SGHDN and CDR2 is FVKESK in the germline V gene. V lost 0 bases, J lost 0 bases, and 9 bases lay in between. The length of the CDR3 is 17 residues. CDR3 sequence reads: CASSQERGSSYNSPLHF. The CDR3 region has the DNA TGTGCCAGCAGCCAAGAGAGGGGGAGCTCCTATAATTCACCCCTCCACTTT.

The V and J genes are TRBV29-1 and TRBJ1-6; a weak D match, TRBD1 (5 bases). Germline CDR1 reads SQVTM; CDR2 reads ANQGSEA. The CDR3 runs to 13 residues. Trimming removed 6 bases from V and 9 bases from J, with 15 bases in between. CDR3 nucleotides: TGCAGCGTAGCCCAGGGCCCCACTTCACCCCTCCACTTT. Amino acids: CSVAQGPTSPLHF. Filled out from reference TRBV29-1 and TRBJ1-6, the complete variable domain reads SAVISQKPSRDICQRGTSLTIQCQVDSQVTMMFWYRQQPGQSLTLIATANQGSEATYESGFVIDKFPISRPNLTFSTLTVSNMSPEDSSIYLCSVAQGPTSPLHFGNGTRLTVT.

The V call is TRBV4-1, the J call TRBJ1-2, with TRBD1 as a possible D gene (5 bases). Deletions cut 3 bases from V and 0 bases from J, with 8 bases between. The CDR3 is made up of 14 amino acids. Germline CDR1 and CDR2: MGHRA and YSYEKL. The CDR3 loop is CASSHPTANYGYTF. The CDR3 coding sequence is TGCGCCAGCAGCCATCCGACAGCTAACTATGGCTACACCTTC.

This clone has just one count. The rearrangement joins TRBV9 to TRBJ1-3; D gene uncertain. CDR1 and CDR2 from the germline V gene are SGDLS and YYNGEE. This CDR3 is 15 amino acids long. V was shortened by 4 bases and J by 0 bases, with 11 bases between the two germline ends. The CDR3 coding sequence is TGTGCCAGCAGCCCCGAGACCAGCTCTGGAAACACCATATATTTT. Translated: CASSPETSSGNTIYF.

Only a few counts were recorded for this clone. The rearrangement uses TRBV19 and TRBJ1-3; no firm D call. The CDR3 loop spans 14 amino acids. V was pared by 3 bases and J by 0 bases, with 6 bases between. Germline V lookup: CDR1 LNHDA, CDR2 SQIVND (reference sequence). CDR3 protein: CASSIDSSGNTIYF. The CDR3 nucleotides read TGTGCCAGTAGTATTGATAGCTCTGGAAACACCATATATTTT.

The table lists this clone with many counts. As DNA, the CDR3 is TGTGCCAGCAGCTCCGAGACTAGCGGGGGGTCCGGGGAGCTGTTTTTT. Amino acid sequence: CASSSETSGGSGELFF. This chain joins TRBV7-9 and TRBJ2-2; 13 bases map to TRBD2. Germline V gene lookup returns CDR1 SEHNR and CDR2 FQNEAQ (reference sequence). CDR3 length: 16 residues. V lost 4 bases to trimming and J lost 6 bases; unmatched junction nucleotides: 5.

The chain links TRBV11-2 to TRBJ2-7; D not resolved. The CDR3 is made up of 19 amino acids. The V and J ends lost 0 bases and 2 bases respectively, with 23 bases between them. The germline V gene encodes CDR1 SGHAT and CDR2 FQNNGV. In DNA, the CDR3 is TGTGCCAGCAGCTTAGAGACCCCCTTTTTAGAGGTATCAACCTACGAGCAGTACTTC. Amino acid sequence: CASSLETPFLEVSTYEQYF.

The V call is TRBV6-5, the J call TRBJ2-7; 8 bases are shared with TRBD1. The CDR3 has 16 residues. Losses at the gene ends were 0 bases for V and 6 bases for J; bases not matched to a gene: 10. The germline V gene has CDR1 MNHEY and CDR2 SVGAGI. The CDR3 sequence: CASSYSHTGTGGEQYF. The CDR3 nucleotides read TGTGCCAGCAGTTACTCGCATACCGGGACAGGCGGCGAGCAGTACTTC.

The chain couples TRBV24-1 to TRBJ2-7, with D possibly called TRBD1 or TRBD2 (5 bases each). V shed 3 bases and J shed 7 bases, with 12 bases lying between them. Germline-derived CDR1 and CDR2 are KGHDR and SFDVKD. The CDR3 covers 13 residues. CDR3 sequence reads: CATSDGRVAEQYF. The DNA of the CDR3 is TGTGCCACCAGTGATGGCAGGGTAGCGGAGCAGTACTTC.

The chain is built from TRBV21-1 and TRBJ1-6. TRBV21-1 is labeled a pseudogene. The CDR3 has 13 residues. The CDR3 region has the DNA TGTGCCAGCAGCAATCCCATTGGGTCCTTTCTCCACTTT. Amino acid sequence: CASSNPIGSFLHF.

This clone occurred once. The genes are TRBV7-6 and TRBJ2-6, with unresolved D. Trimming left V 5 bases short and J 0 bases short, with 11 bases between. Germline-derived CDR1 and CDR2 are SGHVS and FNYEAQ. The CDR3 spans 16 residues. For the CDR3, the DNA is TGTGCCAGCAGCAGAGGCGGAATCTCTGGGGCCAACGTCCTGACTTTC. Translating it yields CASSRGGISGANVLTF.

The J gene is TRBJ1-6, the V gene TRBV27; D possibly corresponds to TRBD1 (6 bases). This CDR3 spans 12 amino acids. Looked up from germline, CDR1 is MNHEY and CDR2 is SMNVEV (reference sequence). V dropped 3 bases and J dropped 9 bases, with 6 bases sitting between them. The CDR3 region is CASSFRGSPLHF. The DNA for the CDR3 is TGTGCCAGCAGTTTCAGGGGTTCACCCCTCCACTTT.

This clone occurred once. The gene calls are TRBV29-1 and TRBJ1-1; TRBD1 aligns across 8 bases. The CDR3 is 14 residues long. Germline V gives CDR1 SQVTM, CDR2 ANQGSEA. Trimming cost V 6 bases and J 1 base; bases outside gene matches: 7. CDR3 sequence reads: CSVRQGRRNTEAFF. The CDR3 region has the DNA TGCAGCGTAAGACAGGGGAGAAGGAACACTGAAGCTTTCTTT.

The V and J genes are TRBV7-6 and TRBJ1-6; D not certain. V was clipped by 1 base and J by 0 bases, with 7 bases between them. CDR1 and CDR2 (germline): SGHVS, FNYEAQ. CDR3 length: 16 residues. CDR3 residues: CASSLDTSSYNSPLHF. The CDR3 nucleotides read TGTGCCAGCAGCTTAGATACCAGCTCCTATAATTCACCCCTCCACTTT. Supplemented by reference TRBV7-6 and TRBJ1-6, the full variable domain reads GAGVSQSPRYKVTKRGQDVALRCDPISGHVSLYWYRQALGQGPEFLTYFNYEAQQDKSGLPNDRFSAERPEGSISTLTIQRTEQRDSAMYRCASSLDTSSYNSPLHFGNGTRLTVT.

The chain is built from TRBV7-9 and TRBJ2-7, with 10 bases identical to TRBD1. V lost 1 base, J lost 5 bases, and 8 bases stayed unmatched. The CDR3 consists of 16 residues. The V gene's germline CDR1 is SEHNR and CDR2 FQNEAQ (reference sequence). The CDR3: CASSLGSGTGDNEQYF. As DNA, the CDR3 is TGTGCCAGCAGCTTAGGATCCGGGACAGGGGATAACGAGCAGTACTTC.

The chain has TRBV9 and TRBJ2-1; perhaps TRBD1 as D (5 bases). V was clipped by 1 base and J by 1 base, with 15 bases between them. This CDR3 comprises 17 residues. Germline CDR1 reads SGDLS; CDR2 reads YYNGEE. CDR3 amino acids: CASSVTSGFGSYNEQFF. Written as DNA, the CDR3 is TGTGCCAGCAGCGTAACATCAGGGTTCGGGTCCTACAATGAGCAGTTCTTC.

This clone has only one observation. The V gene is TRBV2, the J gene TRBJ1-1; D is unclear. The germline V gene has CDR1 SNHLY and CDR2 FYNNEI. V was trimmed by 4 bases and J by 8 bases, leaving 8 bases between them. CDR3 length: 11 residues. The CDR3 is CASSGGGEAFF. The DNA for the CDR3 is TGTGCCAGCAGTGGAGGCGGGGAAGCTTTCTTT.

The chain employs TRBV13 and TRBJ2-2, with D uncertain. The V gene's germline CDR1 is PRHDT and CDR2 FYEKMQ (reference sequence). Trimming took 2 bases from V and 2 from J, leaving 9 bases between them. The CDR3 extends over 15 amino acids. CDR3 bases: TGTGCCAGCAGCTTATGGGGAACTAACACCGGGGAGCTGTTTTTT. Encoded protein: CASSLWGTNTGELFF.

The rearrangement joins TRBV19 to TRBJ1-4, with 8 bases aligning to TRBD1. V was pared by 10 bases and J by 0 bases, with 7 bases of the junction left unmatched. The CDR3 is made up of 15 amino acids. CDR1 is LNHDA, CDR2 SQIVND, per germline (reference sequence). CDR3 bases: TGTGCCACCAGACAGGGGTTTGCAACTAATGAAAAACTGTTTTTT. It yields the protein CATRQGFATNEKLFF.

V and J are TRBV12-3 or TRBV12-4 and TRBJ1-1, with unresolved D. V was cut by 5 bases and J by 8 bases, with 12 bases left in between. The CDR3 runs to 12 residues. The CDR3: CASSLTPTEAFF. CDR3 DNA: TGTGCCAGCAGTCTGACCCCGACCGAAGCTTTCTTT.

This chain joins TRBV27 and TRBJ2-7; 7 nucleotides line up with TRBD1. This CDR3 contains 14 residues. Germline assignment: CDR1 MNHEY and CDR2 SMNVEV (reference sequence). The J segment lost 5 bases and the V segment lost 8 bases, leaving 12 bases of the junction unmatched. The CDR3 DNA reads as TGTGCCAGCCAAGCGCGACAGGGTATCCACGAGCAGTACTTC. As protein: CASQARQGIHEQYF.

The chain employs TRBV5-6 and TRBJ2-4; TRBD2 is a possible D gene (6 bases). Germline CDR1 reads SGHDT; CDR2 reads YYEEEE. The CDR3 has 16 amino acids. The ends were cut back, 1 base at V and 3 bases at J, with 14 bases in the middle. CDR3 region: CASSLRFGAGKNIQYF. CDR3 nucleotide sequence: TGTGCCAGCAGCTTGAGGTTTGGAGCGGGCAAAAACATTCAGTACTTC.